This T cell receptor beta chain originates from a study of control samples from healthy donors and cancer patients. The ends were cut back, 3 bases at V and 5 bases at J, with 17 bases in the middle. The CDR3 loop spans 15 amino acids. Germline values: CDR1 SGHNT, CDR2 YYREEE (reference sequence). Libraries were prepared by immunoSEQ multiplex PCR; TCRdb keeps only in-frame clonotypes and omits some of them. The data contain some 130,000 clones, 92% of them seen just once; the ten biggest clones take up approximately 6%. This clone was seen just once. V and J are TRBV5-4 and TRBJ1-1, with TRBD1 as a possible D gene (6 bases). The receptor's source is a man between 18 and 29 years old in good health. The material sequenced was blood. The CDR3 protein is CASSSLGQFGTEAFF. The CDR3 DNA reads as TGTGCCAGCAGCTCCCTCGGACAGTTTGGGACTGAAGCTTTCTTT.